This T cell receptor (beta chain) was recorded in a study of T cell changes during pregnancy in multiple sclerosis. The table came from immunoSEQ multiplex PCR; TCRdb's copy has only in-frame clones and leaves some out. The sample gives some 63,000 clones, roughly nine tenths of which show up once; about 0.85% is in the top ten. V was clipped by 4 bases and J by 4 bases, with 14 bases between them. Per the germline V gene, CDR1 is MNHNS and CDR2 is SASEGT. The CDR3 is made up of 15 amino acids. The sequence came from a female donor with multiple sclerosis, enrolled in a pregnancy study. The V gene is TRBV6-1, the J gene TRBJ2-1; D might be TRBD1 (5 bases). The sample was peripheral blood, taken before pregnancy. CDR3 region: CASSVQGAPYNEQFF. As DNA, the CDR3 is TGTGCCAGCAGTGTGCAAGGGGCCCCATACAATGAGCAGTTCTTC.